The 28 T cell receptor beta chains in this list originate from one sample, sequenced in a study of OX40 agonist ivuxolimab in advanced cancers. The library was obtained by the immunoSEQ multiplex PCR assay. Held by TCRdb, this immuneACCESS table contains in-frame sequences only and omits some clones. Under half of the omission traces to an unresolved V gene where checked; the cause of the rest is unknown. Recorded for this sample are about 73,000 clones; roughly 90% of them occurred a single time. Roughly 0.44% of the sample is taken by the ten largest. The specimen comprised CD4+ or CD8+ T cells sorted from blood, sampled in a trial of the OX40 agonist ivuxolimab. Source of these receptors: an adult with an advanced solid tumor such as melanoma, head and neck, liver or kidney cancer.

J is TRBJ2-7 and V is TRBV7-2; 9 bases are a match to TRBD2. Germline loops: CDR1 SGHTA, CDR2 FQGNSA. Trimming removed 5 bases from V and 6 bases from J; junction bases left unmatched: 8. This CDR3 contains 14 residues. The CDR3 sequence is CASSPGLALGEQYF. CDR3 coding DNA: TGTGCCAGCAGCCCGGGACTAGCTCTCGGCGAGCAGTACTTC.

V gene TRBV5-1 combines with J gene TRBJ2-1; 9 bases map to TRBD2. The germline CDR1 and CDR2 sequences are SGHRS and YFSETQ. Trimming at V came to 4 bases and at J to 0 bases, leaving 2 bases not matched to a gene. The CDR3 has 15 amino acids. The CDR3 nucleotides are TGCGCCAGCAGCAATAGCGGGAGCTCCTACAATGAGCAGTTCTTC. This encodes CASSNSGSSYNEQFF.

The chain carries TRBV2 and TRBJ2-1, with D possibly matching TRBD2 (5 bases). The V gene lost 2 bases and the J gene lost 10 bases, with 21 bases spanning the gap. The CDR3 length is 16 residues. Germline V gene data show CDR1 as SNHLY and CDR2 as FYNNEI. CDR3 sequence reads: CASSEQVLARQVEQFF. CDR3 DNA: TGTGCCAGCAGTGAACAGGTCCTAGCCCGTCAGGTGGAGCAGTTCTTC.

V gene TRBV18 combines with J gene TRBJ1-3; D unresolved. Per the germline V gene, CDR1 is KGHSH and CDR2 is LQKENI. V was clipped by 3 bases and J by 0 bases, with 9 bases between them. The CDR3 consists of 15 residues. The CDR3, as DNA: TGTGCCAGCTCACCGAGTGCGAGCTCTGGAAACACCATATATTTT. It yields the protein CASSPSASSGNTIYF.

The chain recombines TRBV6-1 with TRBJ1-3; TRBD1 matches at 8 bases. The CDR3 has 14 residues. Trimming took 7 bases from V and 2 from J; bases not matched to a gene: 4. CDR1 is MNHNS and CDR2 is SASEGT in the germline V gene. CDR3 nucleotides: TGTGCCAGCACCCAGACAGGGGCTGGAAACACCATATATTTT. Its protein is CASTQTGAGNTIYF.

The chain carries TRBV7-2 and TRBJ2-1, with a possible D match to TRBD2 (5 bases). Trimming cost V 7 bases and J 5 bases, with 18 bases left between them. The CDR3 length is 15 residues. Germline lookup yields CDR1 SGHTA and CDR2 FQGNSA. CDR3 DNA: TGTGCCAGCACCCTCACCGAGGCGGGCCACAATGAGCAGTTCTTC. This gives the protein CASTLTEAGHNEQFF.

The V gene is TRBV5-1, the J gene TRBJ2-1, with D possibly being TRBD2 (5 bases). The CDR3 has 14 residues. V lost 1 base to trimming and J lost 0 bases, with 5 bases between them. Per germline, CDR1 SGHRS and CDR2 YFSETQ. This chain's CDR3 is CASSLTSSYNEQFF. DNA of the CDR3: TGCGCCAGCAGCTTGACTAGCTCCTACAATGAGCAGTTCTTC.

The rearrangement joins TRBV18 to TRBJ2-2; D may be TRBD2 (6 bases). This CDR3 comprises 15 residues. Germline CDR1 reads KGHSH; CDR2 reads LQKENI. V was clipped by 5 bases and J by 6 bases, with 16 bases between them. The CDR3 is CASSSVGGIAGELFF. CDR3 sequence (DNA): TGTGCCAGCTCATCAGTTGGAGGGATCGCCGGGGAGCTGTTTTTT.

The V gene is TRBV19, the J gene TRBJ2-1; 12 bases match TRBD2. The CDR3 contains 16 residues. V lost 8 bases to trimming and J lost 9 bases; unmatched junction nucleotides: 14. The germline gives CDR1 LNHDA, CDR2 SQIVND (reference sequence). CDR3 region: CASLPPLAGGLGEQFF. In nucleotides, the CDR3 is TGTGCCAGTCTCCCCCCTCTAGCGGGAGGGCTCGGTGAGCAGTTCTTC.

The V call is TRBV11-3, the J call TRBJ1-1; the D gene is possibly TRBD1 (5 bases). V was shortened by 5 bases and J by 4 bases, with 14 bases between the two germline ends. The CDR3 runs to 14 residues. Germline CDR1 reads SGHNT; CDR2 reads YENEEA. CDR3 amino acids: CASSRDRVITEAFF. The CDR3 bases are TGTGCCAGCAGCCGCGACAGAGTCATCACTGAAGCTTTCTTT.

The chain uses TRBV19 and TRBJ2-3; 7 bases line up with TRBD1. This CDR3 has 15 amino acids. J gave up 2 bases and V 3 bases, and 5 bases lay outside the gene matches. Germline CDR1 is LNHDA and CDR2 is SQIVND (reference sequence). The CDR3 loop is CASSILTGSTDTQYF. The DNA for the CDR3 is TGTGCCAGTAGTATCCTGACAGGGTCCACAGATACGCAGTATTTT.

The J gene is TRBJ2-7, the V gene TRBV28; D is possibly TRBD2 (6 bases). The CDR3 contains 15 residues. The germline CDR1 and CDR2 sequences are MDHEN and SYDVKM. V lost 5 bases to trimming and J lost 3 bases, with 17 bases between them. The CDR3 nucleotides are TGTGCCAGCAGTATCGTTCACGGGGGACTCTACGAGCAGTACTTC. It translates to CASSIVHGGLYEQYF.

The V and J genes are TRBV9 and TRBJ1-1; D is unclear. Germline CDR1 SGDLS, CDR2 YYNGEE. The CDR3 length is 14 residues. V was shortened by 2 bases and J by 2 bases, with 10 bases between the two germline ends. CDR3 DNA: TGTGCCAGCAGCGTTGCCAGCGTCAACACTGAAGCTTTCTTT. Encoded protein: CASSVASVNTEAFF.

The chain is built from TRBV19 and TRBJ1-5, with TRBD1 matching over 9 bases. This CDR3 contains 15 residues. J gave up 6 bases and V 10 bases, and 13 bases lay outside the gene matches. Germline loops: CDR1 LNHDA, CDR2 SQIVND (reference sequence). In DNA form, the CDR3 reads TGTGCCATCGCCCGGGACAGGGAAATAGGTCAGCCCCAGCATTTT. Protein sequence: CAIARDREIGQPQHF.

The chain recombines TRBV6-5 with TRBJ2-1; the D is unclear. Germline V lookup: CDR1 MNHEY, CDR2 SVGAGI. The CDR3 is made up of 11 amino acids. V dropped 2 bases and J dropped 9 bases, with 5 bases sitting between them. The chain's CDR3 is CASSYGGEQFF. As DNA, the CDR3 is TGTGCCAGCAGTTACGGCGGTGAGCAGTTCTTC.

The chain recombines TRBV5-1 with TRBJ1-1; D is undetermined. Germline V CDR1 and CDR2: SGHRS, YFSETQ. V lost 0 bases and J 1 base, leaving 16 bases between the germline ends. The CDR3 loop spans 17 amino acids. CDR3 in amino acids: CASSLDASPQQNTEAFF. DNA for the CDR3: TGCGCCAGCAGCTTGGATGCGAGCCCACAACAGAACACTGAAGCTTTCTTT.

The CDR3 is CASRYSGSETQYF. The CDR3 DNA reads TGTGCCAGCAGGTATAGCGGGAGCGAGACCCAGTACTTC. This rearrangement joins TRBV2 to TRBJ2-5; 9 bases match TRBD2. Per germline, CDR1 SNHLY and CDR2 FYNNEI. The CDR3 covers 13 residues. V shed 6 bases and J 5 bases; nucleotides not matched to a gene: 4. The whole variable domain, remainder taken from reference TRBV2 and TRBJ2-5, is EPEVTQTPSHQVTQMGQEVILRCVPISNHLYFYWYRQILGQKVEFLVSFYNNEISEKSEIFDDQFSVERPDGSNFTLKIRSTKLEDSAMYFCASRYSGSETQYFGPGTRLLVL.

V and J are TRBV5-1 and TRBJ1-1; 9 nucleotides align to TRBD1. Germline CDR1 SGHRS, CDR2 YFSETQ. The V and J ends lost 3 bases and 4 bases, in that order; junction bases with no gene match: 4. This CDR3 spans 14 amino acids. The CDR3 here is CASSSGTGRTEAFF. CDR3 bases: TGCGCCAGCAGCTCTGGGACAGGGCGCACTGAAGCTTTCTTT.

The chain couples TRBV7-9 to TRBJ2-1; D is undetermined. This CDR3 is built from 15 residues. CDR1 and CDR2 from the germline V gene are SEHNR and FQNEAQ (reference sequence). V lost 7 bases to trimming and J lost 4 bases, with 17 bases between them. In nucleotides, the CDR3 is TGTGCCAGCAACTCAGGATTCCCCCTTTACAATGAGCAGTTCTTC. Translating gives CASNSGFPLYNEQFF.

The rearrangement joins TRBV27 to TRBJ1-1, with TRBD1 matching over 9 bases. The CDR3 sequence is 15 residues long. V lost 5 bases, J lost 0 bases, and 4 bases stayed unmatched. Germline V gene lookup returns CDR1 MNHEY and CDR2 SMNVEV (reference sequence). The CDR3 is CASSPWTGVNTEAFF. The CDR3 bases are TGTGCCAGCAGTCCGTGGACAGGGGTGAACACTGAAGCTTTCTTT.

The V gene is TRBV7-2, the J gene TRBJ2-7; D gene unclear. Trimming shortened V by 2 bases and J by 4 bases, and 6 bases separated the two germline ends. This CDR3 has 12 amino acids. Germline loops: CDR1 SGHTA, CDR2 FQGNSA. The CDR3 loop is CASSLNEYEQYF. The DNA of the CDR3 is TGTGCCAGCAGCTTAAACGAGTACGAGCAGTACTTC.

The V gene is TRBV7-8, the J gene TRBJ1-1; 9 bases fit TRBD1. The CDR3 extends over 15 amino acids. CDR1 is SGHVS, CDR2 FQNEAQ, per germline. The V and J ends lost 5 bases and 2 bases, in that order; junction bases with no gene match: 6. The CDR3 DNA sequence: TGTGCCAGCAGCCTTACAACAGGGGGCAACACTGAAGCTTTCTTT. Protein product: CASSLTTGGNTEAFF.

The chain's CDR3 is CAWSFISQGNTEAFF. In DNA, the CDR3 is TGTGCCTGGAGTTTTATAAGCCAGGGAAACACTGAAGCTTTCTTT. The chain uses TRBV30 and TRBJ1-1; a weak D match, TRBD1 (5 bases). This CDR3 is built from 15 residues. The ends were cut back, 2 bases at V and 2 bases at J, with 15 bases in the middle. CDR1 and CDR2 from the germline V gene are GTSNPN and SVGIG (reference sequence).

V is TRBV19 and J is TRBJ2-1; TRBD2 aligns across 10 bases. CDR1 and CDR2 (germline): LNHDA, SQIVND (reference sequence). The ends lost 5 bases at V and 4 bases at J; junction bases unmatched: 5. This CDR3 spans 15 amino acids. This CDR3 reads CASSPRTSGYNEQFF. The CDR3 nucleotides are TGTGCCAGTAGTCCCCGGACTAGCGGATACAATGAGCAGTTCTTC.

The J gene is TRBJ2-7, the V gene TRBV6-1; 7 nucleotides line up with TRBD1. The V gene end was trimmed by 0 bases and the J gene end by 1 base; junction bases not matched to a gene: 3. The CDR3 contains 15 residues. Germline V gene sequence: CDR1 MNHNS, CDR2 SASEGT. Here the CDR3 DNA reads TGTGCCAGCAGTGAAGCTGCAGGGGGATCCTACGAGCAGTACTTC. As protein: CASSEAAGGSYEQYF.

The chain recombines TRBV6-1 with TRBJ2-7; 9 bases match TRBD1. This CDR3 has 15 residues. The J segment lost 5 bases and the V segment lost 6 bases, leaving 11 bases of the junction unmatched. Germline assignment: CDR1 MNHNS and CDR2 SASEGT. The CDR3 loop is CASRQQGALFDEQYF. The CDR3 coding sequence is TGTGCCAGCAGGCAACAGGGGGCCTTGTTTGACGAGCAGTACTTC.

The J gene is TRBJ2-5, the V gene TRBV5-1, with 13 bases identical to TRBD2. CDR1 is SGHRS, CDR2 YFSETQ, per germline. This CDR3 comprises 17 residues. Unmatched junction bases numbered 12, after V lost 5 bases and J lost 5 bases. CDR3 sequence reads: CASSNGGTSGILETQYF. CDR3 coding DNA: TGCGCCAGCAGTAACGGGGGGACTAGCGGGATTTTGGAGACCCAGTACTTC.

The gene calls are TRBV18 and TRBJ2-5; 8 bases align to TRBD1. This CDR3 is 16 amino acids long. V lost 1 base and J lost 9; bases outside the gene matches: 13. The germline CDR1 and CDR2 sequences are KGHSH and LQKENI. The CDR3 DNA reads as TGTGCCAGCTCACCACTGGACAGGGATGCCAATGGGGCCCAGTACTTC. It is translated as CASSPLDRDANGAQYF. Based on the CDR3 plus reference TRBV18 and TRBJ2-5, the full variable domain is NAGVMQNPRHLVRRRGQEARLRCSPMKGHSHVYWYRQLPEEGLKFMVYLQKENIIDESGMPKERFSAEFPKEGPSILRIQQVVRGDSAAYFCASSPLDRDANGAQYFGPGTRLLVL.